This TCR beta chain was identified in a study of vaccination effects on CD4 cells after COVID-19. The culture ran for about eleven days before CD4+ T cells were isolated. BNT162b2 vaccine or mRNA-1273 vaccine was given to participants in two doses. Neither prior SARS-CoV-2 infection nor positive nucleocapsid antibodies were present in the vaccine recipients. At days 3 and 7, half of the medium was exchanged for IL-2 medium. CDR3 length: 15 residues. Looked up from germline, CDR1 is MNHEY and CDR2 is SVGAGI. V lost 6 bases, J lost 3 bases, and 17 bases lay in between. Method: immunoSEQ multiplex PCR; TCRdb's copy keeps in-frame clones and lacks some. The sample includes fewer than 55,000 clones, under 80% of them seen just once. General study points: The study dataset contains few convalescent patients and includes no early post-infection timepoints.

Regarding this clone: What it binds is unknown.

The chain joins TRBV6-5 to TRBJ1-1, with a weak D call TRBD1 (5 bases). The specimen comprised CD4+ T cells from PBMCs cultured without peptide, sampled after COVID-19 vaccination. This TCR was sampled from a human donor who received a COVID-19 vaccine. CDR3: CASSLAGTRHTEAFF. CDR3 bases: TGTGCCAGCAGCCTCGCCGGGACTCGGCACACTGAAGCTTTCTTT.